This T cell receptor (beta chain) came from a study of radiation and T cells in renal cell carcinoma. General observations from the study: Top 100 clonotypes averaged approximately 54% in irradiated versus about 43% in nephrectomy-only tumors.

The assay was immunoSEQ multiplex PCR, and TCRdb's table has in-frame clones only and misses some. The sample includes several thousand clones, roughly three fifths of them seen just once. As to this clone: Its antigen is still unknown.

Stated treatment: 15 Gy SBRT to primary tumor, nephrectomy 4 weeks later. Nephrectomy followed 15 Gy stereotactic body radiation by 4 weeks. The germline V and J ends were trimmed by 4 bases and 0 bases, with 10 bases remaining between them. The CDR3 contains 14 residues. Germline assignment: CDR1 SGHKS and CDR2 YYEKEE (reference sequence). This TCR was recovered from a man aged 55 to 70 with renal cell carcinoma. The rearrangement links TRBV5-5 to TRBJ1-1, with D unclear. The material was tumor tissue, obtained from a patient whose treatment included radiotherapy and nephrectomy. CDR3 sequence (DNA): TGTGCCAGCAGCCGCGGGATAATGAACACTGAAGCTTTCTTT. It is translated as CASSRGIMNTEAFF.